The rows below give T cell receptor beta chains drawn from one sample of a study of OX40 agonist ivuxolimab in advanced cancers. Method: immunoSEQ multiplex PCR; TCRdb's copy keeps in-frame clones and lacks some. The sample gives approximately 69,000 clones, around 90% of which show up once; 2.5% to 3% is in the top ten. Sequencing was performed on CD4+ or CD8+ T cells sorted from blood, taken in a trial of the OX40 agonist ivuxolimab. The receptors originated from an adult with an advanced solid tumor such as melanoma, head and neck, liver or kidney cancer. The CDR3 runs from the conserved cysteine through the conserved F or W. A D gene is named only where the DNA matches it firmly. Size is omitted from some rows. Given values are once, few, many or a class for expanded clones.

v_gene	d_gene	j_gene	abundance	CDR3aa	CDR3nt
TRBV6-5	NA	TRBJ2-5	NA	CASSSSWETQYF	TGTGCCAGCAGTTCTAGCTGGGAGACCCAGTACTTC
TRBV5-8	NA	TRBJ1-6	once	CASSLDEYSPLHF	TGTGCCAGCAGCTTGGATGAATATTCACCCCTCCACTTT
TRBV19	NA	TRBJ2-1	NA	CASRTPTRSEQFF	TGTGCCAGTAGGACTCCGACGAGGAGTGAGCAGTTCTTC
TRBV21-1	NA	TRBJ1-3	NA	CASSIRQGLTFSGNTIYF	TGTGCCAGCAGCATAAGACAGGGACTGACGTTCTCTGGAAACACCATATATTTT
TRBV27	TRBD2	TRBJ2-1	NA	CASSRSRSIAGAISYNEQFF	TGTGCCAGCAGTCGCAGCCGGAGTATCGCGGGAGCTATCTCCTACAATGAGCAGTTCTTC
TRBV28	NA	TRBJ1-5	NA	CASSGTNQPQHF	TGTGCCAGCAGTGGAACCAATCAGCCCCAGCATTTT
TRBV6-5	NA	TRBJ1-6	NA	CASTIGGRSPLHF	TGTGCCAGCACCATCGGGGGGAGATCACCCCTCCACTTT
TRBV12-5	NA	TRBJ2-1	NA	CASGPDRAYNNEQFF	TGTGCTAGTGGTCCTGACCGGGCGTACAACAATGAGCAGTTCTTC
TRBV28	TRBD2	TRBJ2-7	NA	CASSPRGGTSAALEQYF	TGTGCCAGCAGCCCTCGAGGAGGGACTAGCGCCGCGCTCGAGCAGTACTTC
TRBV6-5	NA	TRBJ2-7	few	CASEGGNEQYF	TGTGCCAGTGAAGGGGGGAACGAGCAGTACTTC
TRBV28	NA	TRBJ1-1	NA	CASRGSTDTEAFF	TGTGCCAGCAGGGGCTCGACAGACACTGAAGCTTTCTTT
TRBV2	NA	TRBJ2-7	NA	CASGMTETYEQYF	TGTGCCAGCGGAATGACTGAAACCTACGAGCAGTACTTC
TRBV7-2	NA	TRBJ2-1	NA	CASSLWRGAYNEQFF	TGTGCCAGCAGCTTGTGGAGGGGGGCCTACAATGAGCAGTTCTTC
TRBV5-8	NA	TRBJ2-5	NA	CASSQSKGATQYF	TGTGCCAGCAGCCAAAGCAAGGGAGCGACCCAGTACTTC
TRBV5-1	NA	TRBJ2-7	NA	CASSPDVFAYEQYF	TGCGCCAGCAGCCCAGACGTGTTCGCCTACGAGCAGTACTTC
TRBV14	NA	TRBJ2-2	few	CASSPFTGELFF	TGTGCCAGCAGCCCGTTCACCGGGGAGCTGTTTTTT
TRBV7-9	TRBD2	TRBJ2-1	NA	CASSRGLAGTYEQFF	TGTGCCAGCAGCCGCGGACTAGCGGGTACATATGAGCAGTTCTTC
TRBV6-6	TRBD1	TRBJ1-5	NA	CASSWGTGDQPQHF	TGTGCCAGCAGTTGGGGGACAGGGGACCAGCCCCAGCATTTT
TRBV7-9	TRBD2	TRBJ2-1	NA	CASSSVGSSGNEQFF	TGTGCCAGCAGCTCGGTTGGTTCTAGCGGCAATGAGCAGTTCTTC
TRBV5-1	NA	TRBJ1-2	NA	CASSPYGPLNYGYTF	TGCGCCAGCAGCCCTTACGGGCCACTTAACTATGGCTACACCTTC
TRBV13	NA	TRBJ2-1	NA	CASSLAPLHNEQFF	TGTGCCAGCAGCTTAGCCCCTCTCCACAATGAGCAGTTCTTC
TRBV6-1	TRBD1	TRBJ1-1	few	CASSGQGREAFF	TGTGCCAGCAGTGGACAGGGGAGGGAAGCTTTCTTT
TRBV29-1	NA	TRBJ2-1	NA	CSVLGVLGSGEQFF	TGCAGCGTTCTGGGGGTTCTCGGTTCGGGTGAGCAGTTCTTC
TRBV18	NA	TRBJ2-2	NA	CASSPPANGGLTGELFF	TGTGCCAGCTCACCACCGGCCAATGGGGGACTCACCGGGGAGCTGTTTTTT
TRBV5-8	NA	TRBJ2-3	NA	CASSLGADTQYF	TGTGCCAGCAGCTTGGGTGCAGATACGCAGTATTTT
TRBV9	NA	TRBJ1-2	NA	CASSGGWGAYGYTF	TGTGCCAGCAGCGGAGGGTGGGGAGCCTATGGCTACACCTTC
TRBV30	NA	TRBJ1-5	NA	CAWSGSAAQPQHF	TGTGCCTGGAGCGGGAGTGCCGCTCAGCCCCAGCATTTT
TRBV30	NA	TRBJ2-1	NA	CAWAYLNNEQFF	TGTGCCTGGGCGTATCTCAACAATGAGCAGTTCTTC
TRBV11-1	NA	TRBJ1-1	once	CASSFQGGDTEAFF	TGTGCCAGCAGCTTTCAGGGAGGGGACACTGAAGCTTTCTTT
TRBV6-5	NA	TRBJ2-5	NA	CASRDGTAQETQYF	TGTGCCAGCAGGGACGGTACGGCCCAAGAGACCCAGTACTTC
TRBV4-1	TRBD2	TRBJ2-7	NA	CASSRGLAGGPEQYF	TGCGCCAGCAGCCGGGGACTAGCGGGAGGGCCCGAGCAGTACTTC
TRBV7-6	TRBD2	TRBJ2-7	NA	CASSLALASGADPWTREQYF	TGTGCCAGCAGCTTAGCGTTGGCTAGCGGGGCCGACCCATGGACACGGGAGCAGTACTTC
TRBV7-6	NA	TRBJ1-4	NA	CASRPLGATNEKLFF	TGTGCCAGCAGGCCCCTCGGGGCAACTAATGAAAAACTGTTTTTT
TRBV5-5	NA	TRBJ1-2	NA	CASSSGPLYGYTF	TGTGCCAGCAGTTCGGGACCGCTCTATGGCTACACCTTC
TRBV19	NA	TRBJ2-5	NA	CASRGGQETQYF	TGTGCCAGTAGAGGAGGGCAAGAGACCCAGTACTTC
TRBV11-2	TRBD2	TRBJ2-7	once	CASSLGASGRAFAYEQYF	TGTGCCAGCAGCTTAGGCGCTAGCGGGAGGGCCTTTGCCTACGAGCAGTACTTC
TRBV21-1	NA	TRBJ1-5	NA	CASSRDGRNQPQHF	TGTGCCAGTAGCCGGGACGGCAGAAATCAGCCCCAGCATTTT
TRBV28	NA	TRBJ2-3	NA	CASRGGLSTDTQYF	TGTGCCAGCAGGGGGGGACTGAGCACAGATACGCAGTATTTT
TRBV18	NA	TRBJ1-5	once	CASSPPGMGGNQPQHF	TGTGCCAGCTCACCACCAGGAATGGGGGGCAATCAGCCCCAGCATTTT
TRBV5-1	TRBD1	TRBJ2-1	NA	CASSLAPGGTYNEQFF	TGCGCCAGCAGCTTGGCCCCAGGGGGAACCTACAATGAGCAGTTCTTC
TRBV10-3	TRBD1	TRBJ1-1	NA	CAISGDRGASTEAFF	TGTGCCATCAGCGGGGACAGGGGCGCGAGCACTGAAGCTTTCTTT
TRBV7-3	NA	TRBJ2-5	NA	CASSSLGASVETQYF	TGTGCCAGCAGCTCTCTGGGGGCGTCCGTAGAGACCCAGTACTTC
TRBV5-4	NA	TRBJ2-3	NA	CASSLANGFKTDTQYF	TGTGCCAGCAGCCTAGCCAATGGCTTCAAAACAGATACGCAGTATTTT
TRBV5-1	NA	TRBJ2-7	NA	CASSLDQPSEQYF	TGCGCCAGCAGCTTGGACCAGCCCTCCGAGCAGTACTTC
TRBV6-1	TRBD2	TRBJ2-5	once	CASSGPGRLAGTRRTQYF	TGTGCCAGCAGTGGCCCGGGGAGACTAGCGGGGACAAGGCGGACCCAGTACTTC
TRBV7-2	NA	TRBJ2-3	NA	CASSLYLLSTDTQYF	TGTGCCAGCAGCTTATACCTGCTAAGCACAGATACGCAGTATTTT
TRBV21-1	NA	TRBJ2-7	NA	CASSKLTSPPTYEQYF	TGTGCCAGCAGCAAATTGACAAGCCCTCCCACCTACGAGCAGTACTTC
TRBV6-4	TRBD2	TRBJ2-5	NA	CASSKDGLAGAPATQYF	TGTGCCAGCAGCAAGGATGGACTAGCGGGAGCACCGGCGACCCAGTACTTC
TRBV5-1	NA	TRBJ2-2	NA	CASKEGAAGELFF	TGCGCCAGCAAGGAGGGGGCGGCCGGGGAGCTGTTTTTT
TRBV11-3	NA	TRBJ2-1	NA	CASSLRERNEQFF	TGTGCCAGCAGCTTACGGGAACGGAATGAGCAGTTCTTC
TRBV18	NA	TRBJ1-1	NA	CASSQQAIQNTEAFF	TGTGCCAGCTCCCAACAGGCGATACAGAACACTGAAGCTTTCTTT
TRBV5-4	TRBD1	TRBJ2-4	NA	CASSPDPTGGSDKNIQYF	TGTGCCAGCAGCCCGGACCCGACAGGGGGCTCGGACAAAAACATTCAGTACTTC
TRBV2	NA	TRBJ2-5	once	CASRVTVQETQYF	TGTGCCAGCAGAGTGACTGTTCAAGAGACCCAGTACTTC
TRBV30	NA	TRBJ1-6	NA	CAWSEESRSPLHF	TGTGCCTGGAGTGAAGAGTCTAGGTCACCCCTCCACTTT
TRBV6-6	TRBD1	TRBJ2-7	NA	CASSSFRDRSGYF	TGTGCCAGCAGTTCATTTCGGGACAGGTCGGGGTACTTC
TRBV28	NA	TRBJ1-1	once	CASSLGDNRAIGTEAFF	TGTGCCAGCAGTTTAGGCGATAACAGGGCAATTGGCACTGAAGCTTTCTTT
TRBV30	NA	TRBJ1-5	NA	CAWSRDNQPQHF	TGTGCCTGGAGCCGGGACAATCAGCCCCAGCATTTT
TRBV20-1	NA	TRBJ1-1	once	CSARDQKEAFF	TGCAGTGCTAGAGATCAGAAGGAAGCTTTCTTT